Below, one T cell receptor beta chain is given with its context. Antigen specificity is unknown. This record comes from a study of response to subunit inactivated influenza vaccine. Study results and caveats: Only a handful of new T cells, the authors suggested, are recruited with each seasonal influenza vaccination.

Germline CDR1 and CDR2: SEHNR and FQNEAQ (reference sequence). The CDR3 length is 15 residues. Trimming took off 4 bases at V and 2 bases at J, with 15 bases between the two ends. TCRdb reprocessed the RT-PCR reads with MiXCR, giving one entry per CDR3 protein. The profile shows around 190,000 distinct CDR3 sequences, approximately 14% of them singletons. This TCR was sampled from a man aged 50-59 years who received an inactivated influenza vaccine. The starting material was CD8+ T cells sorted from PBMCs, obtained roughly 5 days after vaccination. The chain employs TRBV7-9 and TRBJ2-7; perhaps D is TRBD1 or TRBD2 (5 bases each). CDR3 sequence (DNA): TGTGCCAGCAGCTCTTCCGGGACGGGAACCTACGAGCAGTACTTC. Amino acid sequence: CASSSSGTGTYEQYF. Based on the CDR3 plus reference TRBV7-9 and TRBJ2-7, the full variable domain is DTGVSQNPRHKITKRGQNVTFRCDPISEHNRLYWYRQTLGQGPEFLTYFQNEAQLEKSRLLSDRFSAERPKGSFSTLEIQRTEQGDSAMYLCASSSSGTGTYEQYFGPGTRLTVT.